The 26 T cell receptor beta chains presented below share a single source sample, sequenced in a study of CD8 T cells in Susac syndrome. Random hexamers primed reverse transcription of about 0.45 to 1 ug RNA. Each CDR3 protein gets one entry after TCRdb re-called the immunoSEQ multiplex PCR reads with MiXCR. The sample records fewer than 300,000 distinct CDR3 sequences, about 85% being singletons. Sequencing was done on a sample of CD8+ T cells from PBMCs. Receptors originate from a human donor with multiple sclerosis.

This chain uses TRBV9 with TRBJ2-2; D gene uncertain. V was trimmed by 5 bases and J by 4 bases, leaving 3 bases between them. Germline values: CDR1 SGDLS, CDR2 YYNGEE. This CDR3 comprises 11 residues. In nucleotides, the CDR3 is TGTGCCAGCAGTGTCACCGGGGAGCTGTTTTTT. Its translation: CASSVTGELFF.

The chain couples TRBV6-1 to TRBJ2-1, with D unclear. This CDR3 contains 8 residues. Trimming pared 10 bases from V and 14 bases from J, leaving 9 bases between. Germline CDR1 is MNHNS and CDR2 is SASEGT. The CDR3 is CATRNEFF. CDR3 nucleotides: TGTGCCACCCGGAACGAGTTCTTC.

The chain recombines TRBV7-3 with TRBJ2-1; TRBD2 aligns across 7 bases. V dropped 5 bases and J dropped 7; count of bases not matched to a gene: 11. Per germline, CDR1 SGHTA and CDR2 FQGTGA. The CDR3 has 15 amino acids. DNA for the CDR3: TGTGCCAGCAGCCTCGGAGTGGGAGGGGTAAATGAGCAGTTCTTC. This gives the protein CASSLGVGGVNEQFF.

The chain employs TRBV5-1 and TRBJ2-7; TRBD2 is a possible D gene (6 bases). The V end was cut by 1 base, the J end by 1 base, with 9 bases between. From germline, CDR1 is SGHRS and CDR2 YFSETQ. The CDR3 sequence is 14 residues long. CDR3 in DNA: TGCGCCAGCAGCTTGTTTGGGACTTCCTACGAGCAGTACTTC. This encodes CASSLFGTSYEQYF.

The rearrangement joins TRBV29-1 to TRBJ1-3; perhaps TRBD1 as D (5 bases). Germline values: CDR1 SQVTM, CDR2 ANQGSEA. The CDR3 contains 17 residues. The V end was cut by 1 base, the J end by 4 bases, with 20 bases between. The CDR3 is CSVEAWNRRGLGNTIYF. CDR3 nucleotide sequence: TGCAGCGTTGAAGCCTGGAACCGGAGGGGACTAGGAAACACCATATATTTT.

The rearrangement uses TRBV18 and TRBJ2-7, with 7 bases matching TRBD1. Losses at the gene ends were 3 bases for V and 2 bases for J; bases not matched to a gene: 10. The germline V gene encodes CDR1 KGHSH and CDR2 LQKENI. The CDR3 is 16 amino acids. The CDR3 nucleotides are TGTGCCAGCTCACCCCCCCGGGACAGAGGCCCCTACGAGCAGTACTTC. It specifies CASSPPRDRGPYEQYF.

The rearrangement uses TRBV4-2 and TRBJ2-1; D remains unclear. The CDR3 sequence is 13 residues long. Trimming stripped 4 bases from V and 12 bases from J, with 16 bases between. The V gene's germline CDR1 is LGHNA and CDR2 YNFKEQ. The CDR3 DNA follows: TGTGCCAGCAGCCCCTCGTCCAGTAGAGGGCAGTTCTTC. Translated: CASSPSSSRGQFF.

Here the CDR3 reads CASGPSYEQYF. In nucleotides, the CDR3 is TGTGCCAGCGGACCGTCCTACGAGCAGTACTTC. The chain combines TRBV9 with TRBJ2-7; D is ambiguous. Per germline, CDR1 SGDLS and CDR2 YYNGEE. With 7 bases removed from V and 1 base from J, the gap between germline ends came to 6 bases. This CDR3 is 11 amino acids long. The full variable domain, its missing parts supplied by reference TRBV9 and TRBJ2-7, is DSGVTQTPKHLITATGQRVTLRCSPRSGDLSVYWYQQSLDQGLQFLIQYYNGEERAKGNILERFSAQQFPDLHSELNLSSLELGDSALYFCASGPSYEQYFGPGTRLTVT.

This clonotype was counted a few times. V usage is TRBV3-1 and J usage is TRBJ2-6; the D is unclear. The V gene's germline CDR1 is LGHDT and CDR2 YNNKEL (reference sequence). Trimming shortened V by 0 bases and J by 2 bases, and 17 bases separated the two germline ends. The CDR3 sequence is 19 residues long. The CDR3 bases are TGTGCCAGCAGCCAAGATTATATTGTCAGAGGCGCTGGGGCCAACGTCCTGACTTTC. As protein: CASSQDYIVRGAGANVLTF.

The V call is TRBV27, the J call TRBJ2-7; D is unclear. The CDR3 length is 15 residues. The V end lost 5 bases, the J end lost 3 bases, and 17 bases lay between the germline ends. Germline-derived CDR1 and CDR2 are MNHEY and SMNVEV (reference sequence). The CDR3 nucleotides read TGTGCCAGCAGTCCATTATTCGGAGAAGGCTACGAGCAGTACTTC. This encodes CASSPLFGEGYEQYF.

The DNA of the CDR3 is TGTGCCAGCTCACCGGCGGCAGCCCAAACACCTACCTATGGCTACACCTTC. It specifies CASSPAAAQTPTYGYTF. The chain couples TRBV18 to TRBJ1-2; no reliable D call. Deletions cut 3 bases from V and 4 bases from J, with 21 bases between. Germline loops: CDR1 KGHSH, CDR2 LQKENI. The CDR3 runs 17 residues.

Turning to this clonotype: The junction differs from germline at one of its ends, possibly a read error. Here the CDR3 reads CASSRGDSGRASHEQYF. In DNA form, the CDR3 reads TGTGCCAGCAGCCGAGGGGATAGCGGGAGGGCCTCCCACGAGCAGTACTTC. The chain combines TRBV7-3 with TRBJ2-7, with 11 nucleotides matching TRBD2. Germline CDR1 SGHTA, CDR2 FQGTGA. The CDR3 has 17 amino acids.

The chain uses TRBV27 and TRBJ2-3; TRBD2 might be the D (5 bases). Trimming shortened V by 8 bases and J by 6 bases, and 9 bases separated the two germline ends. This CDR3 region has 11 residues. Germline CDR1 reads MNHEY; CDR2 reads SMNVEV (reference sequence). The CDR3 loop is CASQRGDTQYF. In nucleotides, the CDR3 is TGTGCCAGCCAAAGAGGGGATACGCAGTATTTT.

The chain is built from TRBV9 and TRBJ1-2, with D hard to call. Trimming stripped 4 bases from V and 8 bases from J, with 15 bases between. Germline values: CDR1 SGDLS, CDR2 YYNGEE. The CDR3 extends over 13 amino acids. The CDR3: CASSNRGLDGYTF. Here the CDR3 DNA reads TGTGCCAGCAGCAATCGTGGACTGGACGGCTACACCTTC. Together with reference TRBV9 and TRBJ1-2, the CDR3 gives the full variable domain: DSGVTQTPKHLITATGQRVTLRCSPRSGDLSVYWYQQSLDQGLQFLIQYYNGEERAKGNILERFSAQQFPDLHSELNLSSLELGDSALYFCASSNRGLDGYTFGSGTRLTVV.

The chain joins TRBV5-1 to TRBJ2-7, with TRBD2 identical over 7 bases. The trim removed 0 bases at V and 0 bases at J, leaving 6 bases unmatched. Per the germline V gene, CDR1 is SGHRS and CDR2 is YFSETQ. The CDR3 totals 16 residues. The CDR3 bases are TGCGCCAGCAGCTTGGGGGGGGAGGGCCCCTCCTACGAGCAGTACTTC. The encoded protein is CASSLGGEGPSYEQYF. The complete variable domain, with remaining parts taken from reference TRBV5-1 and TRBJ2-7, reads KAGVTQTPRYLIKTRGQQVTLSCSPISGHRSVSWYQQTPGQGLQFLFEYFSETQRNKGNFPGRFSGRQFSNSRSEMNVSTLELGDSALYLCASSLGGEGPSYEQYFGPGTRLTVT.

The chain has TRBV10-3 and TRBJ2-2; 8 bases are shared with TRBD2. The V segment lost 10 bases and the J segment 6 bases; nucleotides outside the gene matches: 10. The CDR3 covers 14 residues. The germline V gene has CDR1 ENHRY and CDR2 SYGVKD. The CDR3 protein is CASASGRGPGELFF. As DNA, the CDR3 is TGTGCCAGCGCGAGCGGGAGAGGTCCCGGGGAGCTGTTTTTT.

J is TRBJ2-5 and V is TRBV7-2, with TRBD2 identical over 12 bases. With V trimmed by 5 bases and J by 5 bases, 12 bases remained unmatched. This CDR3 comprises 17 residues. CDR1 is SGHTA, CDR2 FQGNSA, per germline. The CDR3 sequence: CASSPTSGSDMVETQYF. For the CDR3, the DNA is TGTGCCAGCAGCCCGACTAGCGGGAGCGATATGGTTGAGACCCAGTACTTC. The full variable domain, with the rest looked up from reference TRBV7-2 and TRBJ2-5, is GAGVSQSPSNKVTEKGKDVELRCDPISGHTALYWYRQSLGQGLEFLIYFQGNSAPDKSGLPSDRFSAERTGGSVSTLTIQRTQQEDSAVYLCASSPTSGSDMVETQYFGPGTRLLVL.

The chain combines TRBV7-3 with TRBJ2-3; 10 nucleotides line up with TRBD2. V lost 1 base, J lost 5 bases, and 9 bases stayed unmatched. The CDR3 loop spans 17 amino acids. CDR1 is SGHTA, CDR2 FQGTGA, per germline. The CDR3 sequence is CASSLMPELAGVDTQYF. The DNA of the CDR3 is TGTGCCAGCAGCTTAATGCCGGAGCTAGCGGGAGTAGATACGCAGTATTTT.

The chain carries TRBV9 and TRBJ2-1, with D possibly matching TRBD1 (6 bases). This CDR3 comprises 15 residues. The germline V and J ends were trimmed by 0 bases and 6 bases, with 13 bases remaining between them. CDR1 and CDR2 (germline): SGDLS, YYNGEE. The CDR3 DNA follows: TGTGCCAGCAGCGTAGTACAGGGTTTATCCAATGAGCAGTTCTTC. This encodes CASSVVQGLSNEQFF.

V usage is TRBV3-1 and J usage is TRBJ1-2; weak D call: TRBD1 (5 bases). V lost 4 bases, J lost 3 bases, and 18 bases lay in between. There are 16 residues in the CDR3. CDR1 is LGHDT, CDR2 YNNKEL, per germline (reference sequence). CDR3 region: CASSLPGGVTHYGYTF. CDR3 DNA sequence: TGTGCCAGCAGCCTCCCTGGAGGGGTTACTCACTATGGCTACACCTTC.

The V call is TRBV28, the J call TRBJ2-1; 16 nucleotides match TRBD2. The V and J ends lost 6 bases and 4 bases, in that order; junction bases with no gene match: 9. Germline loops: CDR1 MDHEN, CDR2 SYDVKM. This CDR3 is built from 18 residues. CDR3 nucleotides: TGTGCCAGCAGCCTTACGGGACTAGCGGGAGGGCGGTACAATGAGCAGTTCTTC. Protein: CASSLTGLAGGRYNEQFF.

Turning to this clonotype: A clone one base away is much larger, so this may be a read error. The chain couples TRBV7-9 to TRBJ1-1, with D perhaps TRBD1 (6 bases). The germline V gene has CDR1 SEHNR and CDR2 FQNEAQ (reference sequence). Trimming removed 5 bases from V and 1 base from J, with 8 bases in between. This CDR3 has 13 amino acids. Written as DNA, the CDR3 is TGTGCCAGCAGCATGACAGGGAACACTGAAGCTTTCTTT. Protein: CASSMTGNTEAFF.

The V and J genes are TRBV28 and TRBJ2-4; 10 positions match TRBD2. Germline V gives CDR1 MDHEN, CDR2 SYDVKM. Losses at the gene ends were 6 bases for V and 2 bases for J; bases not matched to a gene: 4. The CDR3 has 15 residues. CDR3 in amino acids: CASRAGGLSKNIQYF. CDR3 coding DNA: TGTGCCAGCAGAGCGGGAGGGCTATCCAAAAACATTCAGTACTTC.

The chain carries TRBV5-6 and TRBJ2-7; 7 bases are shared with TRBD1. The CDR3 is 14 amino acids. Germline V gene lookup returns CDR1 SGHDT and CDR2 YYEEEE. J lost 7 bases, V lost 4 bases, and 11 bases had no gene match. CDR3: CASSAFLQGWEQYF. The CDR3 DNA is TGTGCCAGCAGCGCGTTTCTACAGGGGTGGGAGCAGTACTTC.

The CDR3 reads CASSRTGDQPQHF. Here the CDR3 DNA reads TGTGCCAGCAGCCGGACAGGGGACCAGCCCCAGCATTTT. V gene TRBV7-9 combines with J gene TRBJ1-5; 9 bases fit TRBD1. This CDR3 region has 13 residues. Trimming took 5 bases from V and 7 from J; bases not matched to a gene: 3. Looked up from germline, CDR1 is SEHNR and CDR2 is FQNEAQ (reference sequence).

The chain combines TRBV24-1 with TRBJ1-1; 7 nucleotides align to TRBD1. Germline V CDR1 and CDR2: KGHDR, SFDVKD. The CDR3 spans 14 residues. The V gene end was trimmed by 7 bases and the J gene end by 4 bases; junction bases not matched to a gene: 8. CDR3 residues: CATRPQGGGTEAFF. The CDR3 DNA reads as TGTGCCACCAGACCCCAGGGGGGGGGCACTGAAGCTTTCTTT.